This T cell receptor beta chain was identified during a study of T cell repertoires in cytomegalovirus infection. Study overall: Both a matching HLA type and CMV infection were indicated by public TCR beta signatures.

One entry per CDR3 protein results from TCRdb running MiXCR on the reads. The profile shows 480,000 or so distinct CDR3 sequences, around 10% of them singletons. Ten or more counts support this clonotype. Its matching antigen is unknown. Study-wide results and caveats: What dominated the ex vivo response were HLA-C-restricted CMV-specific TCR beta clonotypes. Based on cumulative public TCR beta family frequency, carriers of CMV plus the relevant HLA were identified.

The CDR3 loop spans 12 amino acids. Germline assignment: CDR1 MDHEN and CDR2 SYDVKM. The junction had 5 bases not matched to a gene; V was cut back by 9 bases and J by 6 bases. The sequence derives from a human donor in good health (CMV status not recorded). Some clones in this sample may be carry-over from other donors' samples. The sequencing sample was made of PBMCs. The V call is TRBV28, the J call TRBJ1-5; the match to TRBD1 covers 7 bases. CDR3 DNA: TGTGCCAGTGTACAGGGGACTCAGCCCCAGCATTTT. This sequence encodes CASVQGTQPQHF.